A single sample gave rise to the 5 T cell receptor beta chains below, sequenced in a study of CD8 T cells in ankylosing spondylitis. Study-level points and caveats: Blood of patients with ankylosing spondylitis appeared to be characterized by a TCR beta motif of several highly homologous variants.

Via MiXCR, TCRdb re-called the 5' RACE reads, giving one row per CDR3 protein. The sample contains around 440,000 distinct CDR3 sequences, approximately 17% of which appear only once. For these TCRs, the target antigens are not known. The source material was blood, either unsorted or a sorted T cell fraction (not recorded which). The source is a male donor with ankylosing spondylitis.

This clonotype was seen only a few times. The chain recombines TRBV3-1 with TRBJ2-5; D is perhaps TRBD1 (5 bases). The CDR3 contains 14 residues. V lost 2 bases, J lost 5 bases, and 12 bases lay in between. Germline lookup yields CDR1 LGHDT and CDR2 YNNKEL (reference sequence). The CDR3 region is CASSQYQGEETQYF. The CDR3 DNA reads TGTGCCAGCAGCCAATATCAGGGTGAGGAGACCCAGTACTTC.

There are many counts of this clonotype. The rearrangement joins TRBV20-1 to TRBJ1-5; maybe TRBD1 (5 bases). Germline V lookup: CDR1 DFQATT, CDR2 SNEGSKA (reference sequence). CDR3 length: 14 residues. V was trimmed by 1 base and J by 3 bases, leaving 10 bases between them. The CDR3 sequence is CSARVGGSNQPQHF. In nucleotides, the CDR3 is TGCAGTGCTAGAGTCGGGGGTTCCAATCAGCCCCAGCATTTT.

The chain has TRBV10-3 and TRBJ1-4; D is ambiguous. V lost 6 bases to trimming and J lost 0 bases, with 11 bases between them. The CDR3 has 15 residues. Germline V CDR1 and CDR2: ENHRY, SYGVKD. The DNA for the CDR3 is TGTGCCATCAGCAAAGACGGTGCAACTAATGAAAAACTGTTTTTT. As protein: CAISKDGATNEKLFF.

This clonotype has a single count. The chain uses TRBV29-1 and TRBJ2-1; TRBD1 matches at 7 bases. V trimming: 2 bases; J trimming: 4 bases; junction bases outside the gene matches: 2. The CDR3 sequence is 13 residues long. Per the germline V gene, CDR1 is SQVTM and CDR2 is ANQGSEA. This CDR3 reads CSVERDRYNEQFF. For the CDR3, the DNA is TGCAGCGTTGAACGGGACAGATACAATGAGCAGTTCTTC.

Only a few counts were recorded for this clonotype. V usage is TRBV5-1 and J usage is TRBJ2-1; the D gene is possibly TRBD2 (8 bases). From germline, CDR1 is SGHRS and CDR2 YFSETQ. This CDR3 contains 19 residues. Trimming removed 0 bases at V and 5 bases at J, with 24 bases between. CDR3 sequence reads: CASSLGGTDQRGSHNEQFF. CDR3 bases: TGCGCCAGCAGCTTGGGGGGGACAGATCAGCGGGGGTCACACAATGAGCAGTTCTTC.